This TCR beta chain is drawn from a study of T cells in Graves' hyperthyroidism and ophthalmopathy. Criteria for exclusion of patients were uncontrolled infection, other autoimmune disease, pregnancy or lactation. The diagnoses drew upon clinical symptoms, serum thyroxine and TRAb, thyroid ultrasound and orbital computed tomography. Amplification of TCR beta CDR3 regions used RNA as the template. Using the HTBI primer set, a first-round RT-PCR was run on the TCR CDR3. MiXCR, run by TCRdb on the multiplex PCR reads, gives a single entry per CDR3 protein. The repertoire holds roughly 420,000 distinct CDR3 sequences, with 15% to 19% as singletons. This clonotype was counted only a few times. Its antigen is not identified. There are 14 residues in the CDR3. The trim removed 2 bases at V and 7 bases at J, leaving 6 bases unmatched. Germline V gives CDR1 MNHEY, CDR2 SVGAGI. General observations from the study: A median around 6 months before onset, the model predicted ophthalmopathy.

The V and J genes are TRBV6-5 and TRBJ2-3; TRBD1 agrees at 7 bases. The sequenced sample was blood. The source of this sequence is a young woman with Graves' hyperthyroidism. The CDR3 sequence is CASSYPTGTNTQYF. The CDR3 DNA sequence: TGTGCCAGCAGTTACCCGACAGGGACGAATACGCAGTATTTT.